This T cell receptor beta chain was recovered during a study of cytomegalovirus exposure and HLA in healthy donors. PCR involved 60 Vbeta and 13 Jbeta primers. The method was immunoSEQ multiplex PCR; TCRdb's version includes in-frame clones alone and lacks a portion of them. The table has roughly 100,000 clones, approximately 68% seen once; the top ten hold 20% to 25%. With respect to this clone: As yet, its antigen is unknown. The junction departs from the called germline gene at one end, perhaps through a read error.

CDR1 SEHNR and CDR2 FQNEAQ come from the germline V gene (reference sequence). This CDR3 is built from 12 residues. Whole-study results and caveats: Some public TCRs appeared in many individuals, while most sequences were rare. Across donors, presence/absence analyses took sequencing depth to be roughly uniform. The study recorded 150 to 200 TCR beta chains that were cytomegalovirus-associated. Associated with HLA alleles at 0.05 false discovery rate in a later analysis were some 16,000 TCR beta sequences.

This TCR came from a woman in her forties or fifties in good health and CMV-seropositive. V and J are TRBV7-9 and TRBJ1-1, with D uncertain. What was sequenced was PBMCs. CDR3 DNA: TGTTCCAGCAGCTTTGTAAACACTGAAGCTTTCTTT. Translation: CSSSFVNTEAFF.